Each of the 20 T cell receptor beta chains below was sequenced from the same sample in a study of technical replicates of blood from a few donors. The method was immunoSEQ multiplex PCR; TCRdb's version includes in-frame clones alone and lacks a portion of them. This sample has about 74,000 clones, with over 90% found just once. The sample taken for sequencing was T cells isolated from PBMCs. Every receptor here comes from a human donor in good health.

The chain links TRBV7-9 to TRBJ2-1; 12 nucleotides match TRBD2. Germline trimming cut 3 bases from V and 8 bases from J; bases unmatched to any gene: 14. CDR1 is SEHNR and CDR2 is FQNEAQ in the germline V gene (reference sequence). The CDR3 extends over 18 amino acids. The CDR3 here is CASSFRAGTSGRPYEQFF. In nucleotides, the CDR3 is TGTGCCAGCAGCTTCAGAGCGGGTACTAGCGGGAGGCCCTATGAGCAGTTCTTC. The variable domain in full, with the rest retrieved from reference TRBV7-9 and TRBJ2-1, is DTGVSQNPRHKITKRGQNVTFRCDPISEHNRLYWYRQTLGQGPEFLTYFQNEAQLEKSRLLSDRFSAERPKGSFSTLEIQRTEQGDSAMYLCASSFRAGTSGRPYEQFFGPGTRLTVL.

The rearrangement links TRBV2 to TRBJ2-7; D call uncertain. This CDR3 is 16 amino acids long. In germline, CDR1 is SNHLY, CDR2 FYNNEI. The V end lost 0 bases, the J end lost 0 bases, and 12 bases lay between the germline ends. CDR3 protein: CASSEAWPDPSYEQYF. CDR3 DNA sequence: TGTGCCAGCAGTGAAGCGTGGCCAGATCCCTCCTACGAGCAGTACTTC.

The chain combines TRBV19 with TRBJ1-2; 10 positions agree with TRBD1. Germline CDR1 LNHDA, CDR2 SQIVND (reference sequence). V lost 5 bases to trimming and J lost 4 bases; unmatched junction nucleotides: 10. The length of the CDR3 is 16 residues. The CDR3 here is CASSLGAGTGVYGYTF. The CDR3, as DNA: TGTGCCAGTAGTCTGGGTGCTGGGACAGGGGTCTATGGCTACACCTTC.

The chain uses TRBV27 and TRBJ2-7, with a weak D call TRBD2 (6 bases). The CDR3 runs to 14 residues. V was shortened by 5 bases and J by 2 bases, with 13 bases between the two germline ends. CDR1 and CDR2 (germline): MNHEY, SMNVEV (reference sequence). The CDR3 sequence: CASSPIGGAYEQYF. CDR3 bases: TGTGCCAGCAGTCCTATAGGCGGGGCCTACGAGCAGTACTTC.

The CDR3 DNA sequence: TGTGCCATCAGTGAGGACTACTCCTACAATGAGCAGTTCTTC. It codes for CAISEDYSYNEQFF. The genes are TRBV10-3 and TRBJ2-1, with D possibly TRBD2 on 5 matching bases. In germline, CDR1 is ENHRY, CDR2 SYGVKD. The CDR3 extends over 14 amino acids. V lost 2 bases and J lost 0, with 5 bases in between.

The V gene is TRBV5-1, the J gene TRBJ2-1, with 9 nucleotides matching TRBD2. The CDR3 has 15 amino acids. V shed 0 bases, J shed 6 bases, and the junction held 4 bases outside the gene matches. Per germline, CDR1 SGHRS and CDR2 YFSETQ. CDR3 residues: CASSLELAGINEQFF. As DNA, the CDR3 is TGCGCCAGCAGCTTGGAGCTAGCGGGGATCAATGAGCAGTTCTTC.

The genes are TRBV5-1 and TRBJ1-1, with a possible D match to TRBD1 (5 bases). Germline V gene lookup returns CDR1 SGHRS and CDR2 YFSETQ. The CDR3 spans 18 residues. Trimming took 4 bases from V and 2 from J, leaving 24 bases between them. The CDR3 nucleotides read TGCGCCAGCAGCGGAGAGCAATGGACACAGAAAACTAACACTGAAGCTTTCTTT. This translates into CASSGEQWTQKTNTEAFF.

The gene calls are TRBV7-8 and TRBJ1-2; TRBD1 matches 7 bases. This CDR3 region has 14 residues. Germline CDR1 is SGHVS and CDR2 is FQNEAQ. J lost 4 bases, V lost 3 bases, and 5 bases had no gene match. CDR3 in amino acids: CASSFRGLVYGYTF. The CDR3 DNA sequence: TGTGCCAGCAGCTTTAGGGGGCTAGTCTATGGCTACACCTTC.

This chain links TRBV7-9 with TRBJ1-3, with 7 positions matching TRBD1. This CDR3 comprises 12 residues. Germline V gives CDR1 SEHNR, CDR2 FQNEAQ (reference sequence). The V and J ends lost 7 bases and 8 bases, in that order; junction bases with no gene match: 5. CDR3 loop: CASKGQEDTIYF. In nucleotides, the CDR3 is TGTGCCAGCAAAGGACAGGAGGACACCATATATTTT.

This chain joins TRBV7-6 and TRBJ2-1, with 12 nucleotides matching TRBD2. CDR1 is SGHVS and CDR2 is FNYEAQ in the germline V gene. V gave up 4 bases and J gave up 1 base; unmatched junction bases: 2. The CDR3 contains 16 residues. The CDR3 DNA sequence: TGTGCCAGCAGCTCTAGCGGGGGGGGATCCTACAATGAGCAGTTCTTC. Protein sequence: CASSSSGGGSYNEQFF.

The genes are TRBV11-2 and TRBJ1-3, with D tentatively TRBD1 (5 bases). The CDR3 sequence is 16 residues long. Looked up from germline, CDR1 is SGHAT and CDR2 is FQNNGV. The ends were cut back, 2 bases at V and 0 bases at J, with 11 bases in the middle. The CDR3 loop is CASSLRSQDSGNTIYF. The CDR3 nucleotides are TGTGCCAGCAGCTTACGCTCACAGGACTCTGGAAACACCATATATTTT.

The rearrangement joins TRBV11-2 to TRBJ2-7, with no clear D. Trimming took 0 bases from V and 7 from J, leaving 10 bases between them. The length of the CDR3 is 13 residues. Germline V gives CDR1 SGHAT, CDR2 FQNNGV. CDR3 DNA sequence: TGTGCCAGCAGCTTAGACCTAGTACGGGAGCAGTACTTC. Amino acid sequence: CASSLDLVREQYF.

V and J are TRBV11-2 and TRBJ2-7, with 12 positions matching TRBD2. Germline-derived CDR1 and CDR2 are SGHAT and FQNNGV. CDR3 size: 15 residues. Trimming removed 6 bases from V and 3 bases from J; junction bases left unmatched: 6. CDR3 amino acids: CASSDLAGGVYEQYF. CDR3 DNA: TGTGCCAGCAGTGATCTAGCGGGGGGGGTCTACGAGCAGTACTTC.

The rearrangement links TRBV7-9 to TRBJ2-7, with 7 bases fitting TRBD2. The CDR3 loop spans 15 amino acids. Germline CDR1 reads SEHNR; CDR2 reads FQNEAQ (reference sequence). V shed 5 bases and J 5 bases; nucleotides not matched to a gene: 12. CDR3 bases: TGTGCCAGCAGCGGGGGGGGGACCTTTGACAACGAGCAGTACTTC. Protein sequence: CASSGGGTFDNEQYF.

This clone was picked up one time. V usage is TRBV11-2 and J usage is TRBJ1-5; TRBD1 matches at 7 bases. Per germline, CDR1 SGHAT and CDR2 FQNNGV. The CDR3 extends over 14 amino acids. V shed 4 bases and J 5 bases; nucleotides not matched to a gene: 5. The CDR3 bases are TGTGCCAGCAGCTCGGGACAGATTGATCAGCCCCAGCATTTT. Translating gives CASSSGQIDQPQHF.

Here the CDR3 DNA reads TGTGCCAGCAGTTCTATTGGGACTTCGGGGACGCACGGGGCTAGCGGTTCCTACGAGCAGTACTTC. Its protein product is CASSSIGTSGTHGASGSYEQYF. This chain joins TRBV28 and TRBJ2-7; TRBD2 matches at 7 bases. Trimming cost V 4 bases and J 1 base; bases outside gene matches: 28. The CDR3 is 22 residues long. CDR1 and CDR2 (germline): MDHEN, SYDVKM.

This sequence joins TRBV5-6 and TRBJ2-1, with 9 bases lining up with TRBD1. The CDR3 spans 15 residues. Germline V CDR1 and CDR2: SGHDT, YYEEEE. Losses at the gene ends were 1 base for V and 8 bases for J; bases not matched to a gene: 7. Here the CDR3 reads CASSLLGTGNDEQFF. CDR3 nucleotide sequence: TGTGCCAGCAGCTTGCTAGGGACAGGGAACGATGAGCAGTTCTTC.

J is TRBJ1-1 and V is TRBV7-9, with D possibly TRBD1 on 5 matching bases. V was shortened by 1 base and J by 8 bases, with 14 bases between the two germline ends. From germline, CDR1 is SEHNR and CDR2 FQNEAQ (reference sequence). The CDR3 is 14 amino acids. The CDR3 loop is CASSLEDIGKEAFF. The CDR3 bases are TGTGCCAGCAGCTTAGAGGACATAGGGAAGGAAGCTTTCTTT.

This chain connects TRBV19 to TRBJ2-1; D is possibly TRBD2 (7 bases). This CDR3 comprises 16 residues. Germline V gene data show CDR1 as LNHDA and CDR2 as SQIVND (reference sequence). V was cut by 4 bases and J by 4 bases, with 17 bases left in between. CDR3 sequence (DNA): TGTGCCAGTAGTAAAGGGAGGGGGTTTGGGTACAATGAGCAGTTCTTC. The encoded protein is CASSKGRGFGYNEQFF. Supplemented by reference TRBV19 and TRBJ2-1, the full variable domain reads DGGITQSPKYLFRKEGQNVTLSCEQNLNHDAMYWYRQDPGQGLRLIYYSQIVNDFQKGDIAEGYSVSREKKESFPLTVTSAQKNPTAFYLCASSKGRGFGYNEQFFGPGTRLTVL.

The CDR3 DNA is TGTGCCAGTAGTATAGCGCACTTCAGGGGCGGCGATGAGCAGTTCTTC. The encoded protein is CASSIAHFRGGDEQFF. The rearrangement joins TRBV19 to TRBJ2-1; weak D call: TRBD1 (6 bases). Germline CDR1 LNHDA, CDR2 SQIVND (reference sequence). The V and J ends lost 1 base and 8 bases respectively, with 18 bases between them. The CDR3 runs 16 residues.